This T cell receptor (beta chain) was captured in a study of CD4+ T cells in melanoma. Findings and caveats of the study: A reported correlation linked neoantigen-specific CD4+ T cells to CD8+, macrophage and B cell function. Neoantigen-specific CD4+ T cells in melanoma reportedly had diverse differentiation states.

Per the germline V gene, CDR1 is SEHNR and CDR2 is FQNEAQ (reference sequence). V dropped 4 bases and J dropped 7 bases, with 20 bases sitting between them. The CDR3 totals 17 residues. With respect to this clone: Its antigen is undetermined.

Generated by immunoSEQ multiplex PCR, the TCRdb table keeps only in-frame clones and is missing some. The data show thousands of clones, about 64% seen once. The clonotype comes from a human donor with melanoma. Specimen: cells from a culture (not recorded whether cultured in vitro). The V gene is TRBV7-9, the J gene TRBJ1-6; tentative D call: TRBD1 (5 bases). Here the CDR3 reads CASSSLMRAGLNSPLHF. The DNA for the CDR3 is TGTGCCAGCAGCTCCCTTATGAGGGCAGGGTTGAATTCACCCCTCCACTTT. Full variable domain (remainder filled in from reference TRBV7-9 and TRBJ1-6): DTGVSQNPRHKITKRGQNVTFRCDPISEHNRLYWYRQTLGQGPEFLTYFQNEAQLEKSRLLSDRFSAERPKGSFSTLEIQRTEQGDSAMYLCASSSLMRAGLNSPLHFGNGTRLTVT.